Below, 17 T cell receptor beta chains from the same sample are listed, as sequenced in a study of cytomegalovirus exposure and HLA in healthy donors. PCR was performed using 60 Vbeta and 13 Jbeta primers. The protocol was immunoSEQ multiplex PCR, while the TCRdb copy is restricted to in-frame clones and leaves out a portion. Of about 170,000 clones listed, 84% are singletons. The sequenced sample consisted of PBMCs. The receptors were gathered from a boy under 10 years old in good health and CMV-seronegative.

The chain has TRBV2 and TRBJ1-2, with TRBD1 identical over 7 bases. CDR1 is SNHLY, CDR2 FYNNEI, per germline. The CDR3 totals 13 residues. With 10 bases clipped from V and 8 bases from J, the junction kept 13 bases outside the gene matches. CDR3 residues: CATYRGNDRGYTF. In DNA form, the CDR3 reads TGTGCCACCTACAGGGGCAATGATAGAGGCTACACCTTC.

This clone has only a few counts. The V gene is TRBV27, the J gene TRBJ1-4, with 12 bases that match TRBD1. Germline CDR1 is MNHEY and CDR2 is SMNVEV (reference sequence). J gave up 7 bases and V 3 bases, and 0 bases lay outside the gene matches. The CDR3 length is 14 residues. CDR3 DNA: TGTGCCAGCAGTTTGGGACAGGGGGCTGAAAAACTGTTTTTT. Its protein is CASSLGQGAEKLFF.

The chain links TRBV30 to TRBJ2-1, with 7 bases fitting TRBD2. The CDR3 is 14 residues long. Trimming cost V 1 base and J 7 bases; bases outside gene matches: 7. From germline, CDR1 is GTSNPN and CDR2 SVGIG (reference sequence). The CDR3 region is CAWSGAGERNEQFF. The CDR3 nucleotides are TGTGCCTGGAGTGGCGCGGGAGAGAGAAATGAGCAGTTCTTC. Full variable domain (rest looked up from reference TRBV30 and TRBJ2-1): SQTIHQWPATLVQPVGSPLSLECTVEGTSNPNLYWYRQAAGRGLQLLFYSVGIGQISSEVPQNLSASRPQDRQFILSSKKLLLSDSGFYLCAWSGAGERNEQFFGPGTRLTVL.

The chain links TRBV2 to TRBJ2-5; possibly TRBD1 for D (5 bases). V lost 5 bases and J 9 bases, leaving 13 bases between the germline ends. Germline values: CDR1 SNHLY, CDR2 FYNNEI. This CDR3 region has 12 residues. CDR3 in amino acids: CASSQGTRAQYF. The CDR3 DNA reads TGTGCCAGCAGTCAAGGAACCAGGGCCCAGTACTTC.

This sequence joins TRBV19 and TRBJ1-1; the match to TRBD1 covers 9 bases. CDR1 is LNHDA, CDR2 SQIVND, per germline (reference sequence). This CDR3 is built from 14 residues. The junction had 5 bases not matched to a gene; V was cut back by 4 bases and J by 5 bases. CDR3: CASSTTGTGTEAFF. CDR3 in DNA: TGTGCCAGTAGTACCACAGGGACAGGGACTGAAGCTTTCTTT. Together with reference TRBV19 and TRBJ1-1, the CDR3 gives the full variable domain: DGGITQSPKYLFRKEGQNVTLSCEQNLNHDAMYWYRQDPGQGLRLIYYSQIVNDFQKGDIAEGYSVSREKKESFPLTVTSAQKNPTAFYLCASSTTGTGTEAFFGQGTRLTVV.

The CDR3 region has the DNA TGTGCTAGTGGTGGACAGGGGGCTTCCTACGAGCAGTACTTC. Translation gives CASGGQGASYEQYF. The chain uses TRBV12-5 and TRBJ2-7; 11 positions agree with TRBD1. This CDR3 comprises 14 residues. Germline V CDR1 and CDR2: LGHNT, FRNRAP. V was pared by 5 bases and J by 1 base, with 1 base of the junction left unmatched.

The genes are TRBV7-9 and TRBJ1-4; D is perhaps TRBD1 (6 bases). V lost 5 bases to trimming and J lost 5 bases, with 12 bases between them. This CDR3 is built from 14 residues. Germline CDR1 is SEHNR and CDR2 is FQNEAQ (reference sequence). The CDR3 DNA reads as TGTGCCAGCAGCCCCACCGGGACAAATGAAAAACTGTTTTTT. Its protein is CASSPTGTNEKLFF.

The CDR3 DNA reads TGTGCCAGCAGTGACCCAGGGGTTAGTGAAAAACTGTTTTTT. Its protein product is CASSDPGVSEKLFF. This sequence joins TRBV25-1 and TRBJ1-4, with D possibly matching TRBD1 (6 bases). V was pared by 3 bases and J by 7 bases, with 12 bases between. In germline, CDR1 is MGHDK, CDR2 SYGVNS. The CDR3 spans 14 residues.

The chain couples TRBV5-1 to TRBJ1-1; the match to TRBD1 covers 8 bases. Germline assignment: CDR1 SGHRS and CDR2 YFSETQ. Trimming at V came to 0 bases and at J to 6 bases, leaving 1 base not matched to a gene. The CDR3 consists of 13 residues. The CDR3 DNA reads as TGCGCCAGCAGCTTGGAGACAGGGGCTGAAGCTTTCTTT. It is translated as CASSLETGAEAFF.

CDR3 in DNA: TGTGCCAGCAGCGTAGTGACTAGCGGGGATGAGCAGTTCTTC. This codes for CASSVVTSGDEQFF. The chain has TRBV9 and TRBJ2-1; 11 bases match TRBD2. The V segment lost 0 bases and the J segment 8 bases; nucleotides outside the gene matches: 1. Per germline, CDR1 SGDLS and CDR2 YYNGEE. CDR3 length: 14 amino acids.

J is TRBJ1-4 and V is TRBV5-4; weak D call: TRBD1 (6 bases). V was clipped by 0 bases and J by 0 bases, with 6 bases between them. The length of the CDR3 is 15 residues. The germline V gene encodes CDR1 SGHNT and CDR2 YYREEE (reference sequence). CDR3 in DNA: TGTGCCAGCAGCTTGGGACAGGCAACTAATGAAAAACTGTTTTTT. Residues: CASSLGQATNEKLFF.

The chain employs TRBV25-1 and TRBJ2-5; no definite D call. The CDR3 has 14 residues. Trimming removed 1 base at V and 5 bases at J, with 11 bases between. Germline CDR1 is MGHDK and CDR2 is SYGVNS. CDR3 sequence: CASSESGPWETQYF. The CDR3, as DNA: TGTGCCAGCAGTGAATCAGGCCCATGGGAGACCCAGTACTTC.

The chain combines TRBV6-6 with TRBJ2-5, with TRBD1 matching 10 bases. The end of the DNA is better explained by TRBJ2-7, so the J call may be wrong. There are 16 residues in the CDR3. Germline V CDR1 and CDR2: MNHNY, SVGAGI (reference sequence). CDR3 sequence (DNA): TGTGCCAGCAGTTCTGGACAGGGGGTTCCTCCCGACGAGCAGTACTTC. This codes for CASSSGQGVPPDEQYF.

This clone was found a few times. This sequence joins TRBV2 and TRBJ1-4, with 7 bases fitting TRBD1. The CDR3 totals 14 residues. V dropped 9 bases and J dropped 0; count of bases not matched to a gene: 4. The germline V gene has CDR1 SNHLY and CDR2 FYNNEI. The CDR3 coding sequence is TGTGCCAGTGGGGACAGAGCAACTAATGAAAAACTGTTTTTT. It yields the protein CASGDRATNEKLFF.

This chain uses TRBV4-1 with TRBJ2-7; D possibly corresponds to TRBD2 (7 bases). In germline, CDR1 is MGHRA, CDR2 YSYEKL. V was shortened by 1 base and J by 7 bases, with 14 bases between the two germline ends. The CDR3 totals 14 residues. The CDR3 reads CASSQVGGVLEQYF. CDR3 DNA: TGCGCCAGCAGCCAAGTAGGGGGGGTTCTAGAGCAGTACTTC.

V usage is TRBV6-1 and J usage is TRBJ2-2; the match to TRBD1 covers 8 bases. Germline V gene lookup returns CDR1 MNHNS and CDR2 SASEGT. The CDR3 length is 15 residues. The V gene end was trimmed by 7 bases and the J gene end by 2 bases; junction bases not matched to a gene: 6. CDR3 region: CASTVGTGNTGELFF. The CDR3 coding sequence is TGTGCCAGCACGGTGGGGACAGGAAACACCGGGGAGCTGTTTTTT.

This clone was picked up a small number of times. The genes are TRBV4-2 and TRBJ2-1; 7 nucleotides line up with TRBD2. The V gene end was trimmed by 0 bases and the J gene end by 7 bases; junction bases not matched to a gene: 12. The CDR3 runs 17 residues. Germline V lookup: CDR1 LGHNA, CDR2 YNFKEQ. For the CDR3, the DNA is TGTGCCAGCAGCCAAGATTCCCCTTCTAGCGGACGAAATGAGCAGTTCTTC. Translated: CASSQDSPSSGRNEQFF.